The 2 T cell receptor beta chains listed next were all sequenced from one sample in a study of cytomegalovirus exposure and HLA in healthy donors. The PCR had 60 Vbeta and 13 Jbeta primers. The data were produced by immunoSEQ multiplex PCR, yet TCRdb's version contains in-frame clones alone and is incomplete. The data contain some 150,000 clones, 70% to 85% of them singletons. Sequencing was carried out using PBMCs. Receptors originate from a woman aged 50 to 65 in good health and CMV-seropositive.

This clone showed up just once. The DNA of the CDR3 is TGCGCCAGCAGCTTAGTGACAGGGAGGACAGATACGCAGTATTTT. Its translation is CASSLVTGRTDTQYF. The chain carries TRBV5-1 and TRBJ2-3; D is possibly TRBD1 (7 bases). V was pared by 2 bases and J by 3 bases, with 13 bases between. This CDR3 has 15 residues. Germline V lookup: CDR1 SGHRS, CDR2 YFSETQ.

CDR3 protein: CASVDYRGYEQYF. In nucleotides, the CDR3 is TGTGCCAGCGTAGACTACAGGGGTTACGAGCAGTACTTC. This sequence joins TRBV2 and TRBJ2-7; 7 nucleotides align to TRBD1. Germline CDR1 and CDR2: SNHLY and FYNNEI. After removal of 8 bases from V and 4 bases from J, the junction contained 8 bases not matched to a gene. This CDR3 comprises 13 residues.